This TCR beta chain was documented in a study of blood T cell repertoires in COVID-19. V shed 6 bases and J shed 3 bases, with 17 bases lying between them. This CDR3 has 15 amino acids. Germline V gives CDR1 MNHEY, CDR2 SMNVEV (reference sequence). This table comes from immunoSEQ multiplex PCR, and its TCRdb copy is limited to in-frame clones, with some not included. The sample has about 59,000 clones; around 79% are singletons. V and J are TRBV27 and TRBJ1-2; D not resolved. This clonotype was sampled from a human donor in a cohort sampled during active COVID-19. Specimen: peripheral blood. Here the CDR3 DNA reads TGTGCCAGCAGATGGTTCAAGGGCGGGGACTATGGCTACACCTTC. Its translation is CASRWFKGGDYGYTF.